Below are 15 T cell receptor beta chains sequenced from a single sample in a study of OX40 agonist ivuxolimab in advanced cancers. Repertoires were generated with immunoSEQ multiplex PCR, while TCRdb's copy carries only in-frame clones and drops some. Of 50,000 or so clones listed, around 88% were seen once; the top ten hold 31%. The sequencing used CD4+ or CD8+ T cells sorted from blood, collected in a trial of the OX40 agonist ivuxolimab. Source of these receptors: an adult with an advanced solid tumor such as melanoma, head and neck, liver or kidney cancer.

This chain joins TRBV5-6 and TRBJ1-5, with a tentative D call TRBD1 (5 bases). The CDR3 sequence is 14 residues long. V was shortened by 4 bases and J by 5 bases, with 13 bases between the two germline ends. The germline V gene encodes CDR1 SGHDT and CDR2 YYEEEE. CDR3 residues: CASSGGDGDQPQHF. The CDR3 nucleotides are TGTGCCAGCAGCGGAGGGGACGGAGATCAGCCCCAGCATTTT.

In its sample, this clone is medium-sized. The chain couples TRBV4-2 to TRBJ1-2; D is undetermined. This CDR3 comprises 12 residues. CDR1 is LGHNA, CDR2 YNFKEQ, per germline. Trimming took off 3 bases at V and 7 bases at J, with 9 bases between the two ends. In nucleotides, the CDR3 is TGTGCCAGCAGCCATCCGTCGCTTGGCTACACCTTC. Protein product: CASSHPSLGYTF.

This clone came up once. The gene calls are TRBV11-2 and TRBJ2-1; 8 nucleotides match TRBD1. This CDR3 comprises 15 residues. CDR1 is SGHAT and CDR2 is FQNNGV in the germline V gene. The ends lost 5 bases at V and 2 bases at J; junction bases unmatched: 5. The DNA of the CDR3 is TGTGCCAGCAGCCTCAGGACAGGGCCCTACAATGAGCAGTTCTTC. Translating it yields CASSLRTGPYNEQFF.

The chain is built from TRBV19 and TRBJ1-1; TRBD1 aligns across 9 bases. The CDR3 is made up of 16 amino acids. V shed 5 bases and J 3 bases; nucleotides not matched to a gene: 10. CDR1 is LNHDA and CDR2 is SQIVND in the germline V gene (reference sequence). CDR3 protein: CASSRGQGSWYTEAFF. CDR3 coding DNA: TGTGCCAGTAGTCGGGGACAGGGATCTTGGTACACTGAAGCTTTCTTT.

The V and J genes are TRBV6-1 and TRBJ2-7, with D hard to call. The CDR3 runs 12 residues. Per the germline V gene, CDR1 is MNHNS and CDR2 is SASEGT. The germline V and J ends were trimmed by 2 bases and 3 bases, with 5 bases remaining between them. CDR3 in amino acids: CASSENGYEQYF. In DNA, the CDR3 is TGTGCCAGCAGTGAAAACGGCTACGAGCAGTACTTC.

The chain combines TRBV5-1 with TRBJ2-5, with a possible D match to TRBD2 (5 bases). The V gene's germline CDR1 is SGHRS and CDR2 YFSETQ. V was cut by 4 bases and J by 5 bases, with 21 bases left in between. The CDR3 covers 16 residues. CDR3 loop: CASSDLPGPRGETQYF. In DNA form, the CDR3 reads TGCGCCAGCAGCGATTTGCCCGGGCCCCGCGGGGAGACCCAGTACTTC.

DNA for the CDR3: TGTGCCAGCAGTCTGGACATCCTCTACGAGCAGTACTTC. The encoded protein is CASSLDILYEQYF. The J gene is TRBJ2-7, the V gene TRBV6-6, with D perhaps TRBD1 (5 bases). CDR1 and CDR2 from the germline V gene are MNHNY and SVGAGI (reference sequence). The V end was cut by 5 bases, the J end by 3 bases, with 11 bases between. This CDR3 is 13 amino acids long.

In this sample, this clone turned up a few times. This chain links TRBV27 with TRBJ2-3; 14 bases fit TRBD2. From germline, CDR1 is MNHEY and CDR2 SMNVEV (reference sequence). V was clipped by 4 bases and J by 2 bases; unmatched bases: 2. The CDR3 consists of 16 residues. The CDR3 sequence is CASSWTSGRSTDTQYF. CDR3 DNA: TGTGCCAGCAGTTGGACTAGCGGGAGGTCCACAGATACGCAGTATTTT.

The chain recombines TRBV5-4 with TRBJ2-1; 8 positions agree with TRBD1. CDR3 length: 13 residues. CDR1 and CDR2 (germline): SGHNT, YYREEE (reference sequence). The J segment lost 6 bases and the V segment lost 5 bases, leaving 4 bases of the junction unmatched. CDR3 bases: TGTGCCAGCAGGAATACAGGGGGCAATGAGCAGTTCTTC. Translating it yields CASRNTGGNEQFF. The whole variable domain, remainder taken from reference TRBV5-4 and TRBJ2-1, is ETGVTQSPTHLIKTRGQQVTLRCSSQSGHNTVSWYQQALGQGPQFIFQYYREEENGRGNFPPRFSGLQFPNYSSELNVNALELDDSALYLCASRNTGGNEQFFGPGTRLTVL.

The gene calls are TRBV6-5 and TRBJ1-3; D unclear. Germline V gives CDR1 MNHEY, CDR2 SVGAGI. This CDR3 contains 11 residues. Trimming removed 2 bases from V and 4 bases from J, with 0 bases in between. CDR3 in DNA: TGTGCCAGCAGTTACGGAAACACCATATATTTT. It codes for CASSYGNTIYF.

The rearrangement links TRBV19 to TRBJ2-1, with D possibly TRBD1 on 6 matching bases. Germline V gives CDR1 LNHDA, CDR2 SQIVND (reference sequence). V was shortened by 5 bases and J by 8 bases, with 22 bases between the two germline ends. The length of the CDR3 is 16 residues. CDR3 bases: TGTGCCAGTAGTCCAGGGGTGGGATCGTATTCCTATGAGCAGTTCTTC. Its translation: CASSPGVGSYSYEQFF.

The chain couples TRBV7-2 to TRBJ1-4; 8 bases line up with TRBD1. Germline CDR1 SGHTA, CDR2 FQGNSA. V was clipped by 4 bases and J by 5 bases; unmatched bases: 6. The CDR3 has 15 residues. CDR3 region: CASSSPGQENEKLFF. DNA of the CDR3: TGTGCCAGCAGCTCGCCGGGACAGGAGAATGAAAAACTGTTTTTT. Complete variable domain (other parts from reference TRBV7-2 and TRBJ1-4): GAGVSQSPSNKVTEKGKDVELRCDPISGHTALYWYRQSLGQGLEFLIYFQGNSAPDKSGLPSDRFSAERTGGSVSTLTIQRTQQEDSAVYLCASSSPGQENEKLFFGSGTQLSVL.

The rearrangement links TRBV7-6 to TRBJ2-3; D is ambiguous. CDR1 and CDR2 from the germline V gene are SGHVS and FNYEAQ. CDR3 length equals 12 residues. V was shortened by 1 base and J by 10 bases, with 9 bases between the two germline ends. The CDR3 is CASSLDSPSQYF. The CDR3 region has the DNA TGTGCCAGCAGCTTAGACTCCCCTTCGCAGTATTTT.

The chain joins TRBV27 to TRBJ2-7, with D maybe TRBD2 (6 bases). Germline assignment: CDR1 MNHEY and CDR2 SMNVEV (reference sequence). The length of the CDR3 is 15 residues. V was pared by 1 base and J by 0 bases, with 10 bases between. The CDR3 DNA reads as TGTGCCAGCAGTTTATTAGCGGCGAGCTCCTACGAGCAGTACTTC. Its protein is CASSLLAASSYEQYF.

This chain uses TRBV6-6 with TRBJ1-5; D uncertain. The CDR3 contains 15 residues. Trimming left V 6 bases short and J 2 bases short, with 14 bases between. CDR1 and CDR2 from the germline V gene are MNHNY and SVGAGI (reference sequence). CDR3 sequence (DNA): TGTGCCAGCAGCCGAGCCGGAGGCGGCAATCAGCCCCAGCATTTT. As protein: CASSRAGGGNQPQHF.